This entry features one T cell receptor beta chain sequence. Its target is not known. These data come from a study of OX40 agonist ivuxolimab in advanced cancers. The overall study: The drug used for patients, ivuxolimab, was an agonistic anti-OX40 (CD134) antibody. Dose-escalation subjects each had hepatocellular carcinoma, melanoma, renal cell or head and neck cancer.

TCRdb's table, derived via immunoSEQ multiplex PCR, lists solely in-frame clones and lacks some. The data show about 19,000 clones, 77% seen once. The germline V gene has CDR1 SGHDT and CDR2 YYEEEE. The V end lost 0 bases, the J end lost 0 bases, and 13 bases lay between the germline ends. CDR3 size: 18 residues. General study points: CD8+ T cells (on average) carried more expanded clones than CD4+ T cells.

The receptor was derived from an adult with an advanced solid tumor such as melanoma, head and neck, liver or kidney cancer. The specimen was CD4+ or CD8+ T cells sorted from blood, collected in a trial of the OX40 agonist ivuxolimab. J is TRBJ2-6 and V is TRBV5-6; D is possibly TRBD1 (6 bases). The CDR3 sequence: CASSLGWTAYSGANVLTF. CDR3 sequence (DNA): TGTGCCAGCAGCTTGGGGTGGACAGCTTACTCTGGGGCCAACGTCCTGACTTTC.